A selection of T cell receptor beta chains follows, all from one sample in a study of blood T cell repertoires in COVID-19. Data came from immunoSEQ multiplex PCR; TCRdb stores just in-frame clones and leaves some out. In the table there are about 190,000 clones, approximately 84% of which are singletons. The sequenced material came from PBMCs or T cells enriched from blood (not recorded which). The origin of the receptors is a woman younger than 45 who had recovered from COVID-19. CDR3s include the opening cysteine and the closing phenylalanine or tryptophan. A D gene is named only where the DNA matches it firmly. Where a row states a size, it is once, few, many or the class of an expanded clone; other rows omit it.

J gene,V gene,D gene,clone size,CDR3 protein,CDR3 DNA
TRBJ1-2,TRBV6-5,TRBD1,few,CASGRRTGVTMSYTF,TGTGCCAGCGGGCGTCGGACAGGAGTTACGATGAGCTACACCTTC
TRBJ1-1,TRBV28,-,once,CASSRSSWGETEAFF,TGTGCCAGCAGTCGAAGCTCATGGGGAGAGACTGAAGCTTTCTTT
TRBJ1-1,TRBV3-1/TRBV3-2,-,-,CASSQEGGASRLAFF,TGTGCCAGCAGCCAAGAGGGGGGGGCCTCTAGATTAGCTTTCTTT
TRBJ2-5,TRBV2,TRBD1,-,CASSATGAPQETQYF,TGTGCCAGCAGCGCGACAGGGGCCCCCCAAGAGACCCAGTACTTC
TRBJ2-3,TRBV28,TRBD2,-,CASSVLAGGLGTDTQYF,TGTGCCAGCAGCGTACTAGCGGGAGGGCTGGGCACAGATACGCAGTATTTT
TRBJ1-1,TRBV3-1/TRBV3-2,TRBD1,-,CASSESRGRLVAFF,TGTGCCAGCAGCGAGAGCAGGGGGCGTCTTGTAGCTTTCTTT
TRBJ2-5,TRBV5-4,TRBD1,-,CASSLTGGKTQYF,TGTGCCAGCAGCTTGACAGGGGGAAAGACCCAGTACTTC
TRBJ1-1,TRBV29-1,-,-,CSVGGGNREAFF,TGCAGCGTTGGGGGAGGGAACAGGGAAGCTTTCTTT
TRBJ2-5,TRBV6-4,-,-,CASSVALGAGETQYF,TGTGCCAGCAGTGTGGCCCTTGGGGCAGGGGAGACCCAGTACTTC
TRBJ1-1,TRBV7-9,-,-,CASSKTPGADLRTEAFF,TGTGCCAGCAGCAAGACCCCAGGGGCGGACTTGAGAACTGAAGCTTTCTTT
TRBJ1-1,TRBV19,-,-,CASIGDTEAFF,TGTGCCAGTATCGGGGACACTGAAGCTTTCTTT
TRBJ2-3,TRBV3-1/TRBV3-2,-,-,CASSQDGPDTQYF,TGTGCCAGCAGCCAAGATGGCCCAGATACGCAGTATTTT
TRBJ2-5,TRBV3-1/TRBV3-2,TRBD2,-,CASSLLAEETQYF,TGTGCCAGCAGCCTACTAGCGGAGGAGACCCAGTACTTC
TRBJ2-1,TRBV11-3,TRBD2,-,CASSLAGGPINEQFF,TGTGCCAGCAGCTTAGCGGGAGGGCCTATAAATGAGCAGTTCTTC
TRBJ2-5,TRBV3-1/TRBV3-2,TRBD2,-,CASSQETSRETQYF,TGTGCCAGCAGCCAAGAGACTAGCCGAGAGACCCAGTACTTC
TRBJ1-2,TRBV18,-,once,CASSLQRGARDGYTF,TGTGCCAGCTCACTACAGCGGGGGGCGCGGGATGGCTACACCTTC
TRBJ1-2,TRBV28,-,-,CASSLVPGFNYGYTF,TGTGCCAGCAGCCTTGTCCCAGGTTTTAACTATGGCTACACCTTC
TRBJ2-1,TRBV19,-,-,CASSRKAGSSYNEQFF,TGTGCCAGTAGTAGAAAGGCTGGGAGCTCCTACAATGAGCAGTTCTTC
TRBJ2-2,TRBV19,-,once,CASSRENRAGELFF,TGTGCCAGTAGTAGGGAGAACAGGGCCGGGGAGCTGTTTTTT
TRBJ1-5,TRBV28,-,-,CASIATAGMIQPQHF,TGTGCCAGCATCGCCACCGCAGGGATGATTCAGCCCCAGCATTTT
TRBJ2-3,TRBV7-8,-,-,CASSTQVGDTQYF,TGTGCCAGCAGCACGCAGGTGGGAGATACGCAGTATTTT
TRBJ1-4,TRBV28,-,-,CASSLSGGQPNEKLFF,TGTGCCAGCAGTTTATCGGGAGGACAGCCTAATGAAAAACTGTTTTTT
TRBJ2-1,TRBV28,TRBD1,-,CASSLDRYNEQFF,TGTGCCAGCAGTTTGGACAGGTACAATGAGCAGTTCTTC
TRBJ2-3,TRBV5-6,-,once,CASSSGEIGTDTQYF,TGTGCCAGCAGCTCCGGGGAGATAGGCACAGATACGCAGTATTTT
TRBJ2-2,TRBV12-3/TRBV12-4,TRBD1,-,CASTGGASGELFF,TGTGCCAGCACAGGGGGCGCATCCGGGGAGCTGTTTTTT
TRBJ1-3,TRBV24-1,-,few,CATSAPPTGLSGNTIYF,TGTGCCACCAGTGCCCCGCCAACAGGCCTCTCTGGAAACACCATATATTTT
TRBJ1-4,TRBV2,-,-,CASRDRGEKLFF,TGTGCCAGCCGAGACCGGGGGGAAAAACTGTTTTTT
TRBJ2-7,TRBV7-2,TRBD1,few,CASSLSDRGPYEQYF,TGTGCCAGCAGCTTATCGGACAGGGGGCCCTACGAGCAGTACTTC
TRBJ1-2,TRBV19,-,-,CAVQVLNTF,TGTGCCGTACAGGTTCTGAACACCTTC
TRBJ2-1,TRBV5-8,-,once,CASSLRWRGEQFF,TGTGCCAGCAGCTTGAGGTGGCGGGGTGAGCAGTTCTTC
TRBJ2-7,TRBV18,-,-,CASSPSSSSYEQYF,TGTGCCAGCTCACCATCTAGCAGTTCCTACGAGCAGTACTTC
TRBJ2-1,TRBV13,TRBD2,-,CASSLFSGGPRNEQFF,TGTGCCAGCAGCTTATTTAGCGGGGGGCCCAGGAATGAGCAGTTCTTC
TRBJ2-5,TRBV28,-,few,CASSLGGPETQYF,TGTGCCAGCAGTTTAGGCGGCCCGGAGACCCAGTACTTC
TRBJ1-6,TRBV7-9,-,-,CASSLMESQGIGSPLHF,TGTGCCAGCAGCTTAATGGAAAGTCAGGGGATCGGTTCACCCCTCCACTTT
TRBJ1-2,TRBV6-6,TRBD1,-,CASSLEGTGDRDYGYTF,TGTGCCAGCAGTCTGGAAGGGACAGGGGATCGAGACTATGGCTACACCTTC
TRBJ2-5,TRBV2,-,-,CAIQGPGKVTQYF,TGTGCTATACAAGGTCCGGGAAAGGTTACCCAGTACTTC
TRBJ1-1,TRBV7-3,TRBD1,-,CASSLMAGGNTEAFF,TGTGCCAGCAGCTTAATGGCAGGGGGCAACACTGAAGCTTTCTTT
TRBJ2-1,TRBV18,-,-,CASSPEKAGRGYNEQFF,TGTGCCAGCTCACCAGAGAAGGCGGGACGGGGTTACAATGAGCAGTTCTTC
TRBJ2-5,TRBV6-5,TRBD1,few,CASSYSGQGGETQYF,TGTGCCAGCAGTTACTCGGGACAGGGGGGGGAGACCCAGTACTTC
TRBJ2-1,TRBV9,TRBD2,-,CASSVESPGVAGGDYNEQFF,TGTGCCAGCAGCGTAGAGTCCCCTGGGGTCGCGGGAGGAGACTACAATGAGCAGTTCTTC
TRBJ2-1,TRBV7-3,TRBD2,few,CASSETAGAGNEQFF,TGTGCCAGCAGCGAAACTGCGGGAGCAGGGAATGAGCAGTTCTTC
TRBJ1-2,TRBV19,-,-,CASSSGNPNYGYTF,TGTGCCAGTAGTAGCGGTAATCCAAACTATGGCTACACCTTC
TRBJ2-1,TRBV18,TRBD2,-,CASSTLAGGNNEQFF,TGTGCCAGCTCCACACTAGCGGGAGGGAACAATGAGCAGTTCTTC
TRBJ2-4,TRBV5-6,-,-,CASSLGREFKNIQYF,TGTGCCAGCAGCTTGGGAAGGGAGTTCAAGAACATTCAGTACTTC
TRBJ2-7,TRBV13,TRBD1,-,CASSFQGAIYEQYF,TGTGCCAGCAGCTTTCAGGGGGCAATCTACGAGCAGTACTTC
TRBJ1-1,TRBV5-4,-,-,CASSRDKYTEAFF,TGTGCCAGCAGCAGGGACAAATACACTGAAGCTTTCTTT
TRBJ1-1,TRBV9,TRBD1,-,CASSADRGDTEAFF,TGTGCCAGCAGCGCCGACAGGGGGGACACTGAAGCTTTCTTT
TRBJ1-1,TRBV5-8,-,-,CASSLTGNTEAFF,TGTGCCAGCAGCTTAACGGGGAACACTGAAGCTTTCTTT
TRBJ2-1,TRBV28,-,once,CASVREPINEQFF,TGTGCCAGCGTGCGGGAACCCATCAATGAGCAGTTCTTC
TRBJ2-5,TRBV10-1,-,-,CASSHRWGPQETQYF,TGCGCCAGCAGCCACAGGTGGGGGCCTCAAGAGACCCAGTACTTC
TRBJ2-3,TRBV18,-,-,CASSPRRLALPGGSTDTQYF,TGTGCCAGCTCACCACGTCGGTTGGCCCTCCCCGGGGGTAGCACAGATACGCAGTATTTT
TRBJ1-2,TRBV28,-,-,CASSLLDRDGYGYTF,TGTGCCAGCAGTTTACTGGACAGAGACGGCTATGGCTACACCTTC